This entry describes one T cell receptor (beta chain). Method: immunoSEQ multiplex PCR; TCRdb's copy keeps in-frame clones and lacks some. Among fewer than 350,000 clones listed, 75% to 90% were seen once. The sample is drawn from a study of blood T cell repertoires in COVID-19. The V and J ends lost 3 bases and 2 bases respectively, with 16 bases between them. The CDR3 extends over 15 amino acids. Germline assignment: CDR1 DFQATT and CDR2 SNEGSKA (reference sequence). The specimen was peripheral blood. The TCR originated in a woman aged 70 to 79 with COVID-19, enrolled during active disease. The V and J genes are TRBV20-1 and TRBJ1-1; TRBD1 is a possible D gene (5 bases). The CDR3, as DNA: TGCAGTGCTAGTAGCTGGGAGGGGTCCAACACTGAAGCTTTCTTT. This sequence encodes CSASSWEGSNTEAFF.